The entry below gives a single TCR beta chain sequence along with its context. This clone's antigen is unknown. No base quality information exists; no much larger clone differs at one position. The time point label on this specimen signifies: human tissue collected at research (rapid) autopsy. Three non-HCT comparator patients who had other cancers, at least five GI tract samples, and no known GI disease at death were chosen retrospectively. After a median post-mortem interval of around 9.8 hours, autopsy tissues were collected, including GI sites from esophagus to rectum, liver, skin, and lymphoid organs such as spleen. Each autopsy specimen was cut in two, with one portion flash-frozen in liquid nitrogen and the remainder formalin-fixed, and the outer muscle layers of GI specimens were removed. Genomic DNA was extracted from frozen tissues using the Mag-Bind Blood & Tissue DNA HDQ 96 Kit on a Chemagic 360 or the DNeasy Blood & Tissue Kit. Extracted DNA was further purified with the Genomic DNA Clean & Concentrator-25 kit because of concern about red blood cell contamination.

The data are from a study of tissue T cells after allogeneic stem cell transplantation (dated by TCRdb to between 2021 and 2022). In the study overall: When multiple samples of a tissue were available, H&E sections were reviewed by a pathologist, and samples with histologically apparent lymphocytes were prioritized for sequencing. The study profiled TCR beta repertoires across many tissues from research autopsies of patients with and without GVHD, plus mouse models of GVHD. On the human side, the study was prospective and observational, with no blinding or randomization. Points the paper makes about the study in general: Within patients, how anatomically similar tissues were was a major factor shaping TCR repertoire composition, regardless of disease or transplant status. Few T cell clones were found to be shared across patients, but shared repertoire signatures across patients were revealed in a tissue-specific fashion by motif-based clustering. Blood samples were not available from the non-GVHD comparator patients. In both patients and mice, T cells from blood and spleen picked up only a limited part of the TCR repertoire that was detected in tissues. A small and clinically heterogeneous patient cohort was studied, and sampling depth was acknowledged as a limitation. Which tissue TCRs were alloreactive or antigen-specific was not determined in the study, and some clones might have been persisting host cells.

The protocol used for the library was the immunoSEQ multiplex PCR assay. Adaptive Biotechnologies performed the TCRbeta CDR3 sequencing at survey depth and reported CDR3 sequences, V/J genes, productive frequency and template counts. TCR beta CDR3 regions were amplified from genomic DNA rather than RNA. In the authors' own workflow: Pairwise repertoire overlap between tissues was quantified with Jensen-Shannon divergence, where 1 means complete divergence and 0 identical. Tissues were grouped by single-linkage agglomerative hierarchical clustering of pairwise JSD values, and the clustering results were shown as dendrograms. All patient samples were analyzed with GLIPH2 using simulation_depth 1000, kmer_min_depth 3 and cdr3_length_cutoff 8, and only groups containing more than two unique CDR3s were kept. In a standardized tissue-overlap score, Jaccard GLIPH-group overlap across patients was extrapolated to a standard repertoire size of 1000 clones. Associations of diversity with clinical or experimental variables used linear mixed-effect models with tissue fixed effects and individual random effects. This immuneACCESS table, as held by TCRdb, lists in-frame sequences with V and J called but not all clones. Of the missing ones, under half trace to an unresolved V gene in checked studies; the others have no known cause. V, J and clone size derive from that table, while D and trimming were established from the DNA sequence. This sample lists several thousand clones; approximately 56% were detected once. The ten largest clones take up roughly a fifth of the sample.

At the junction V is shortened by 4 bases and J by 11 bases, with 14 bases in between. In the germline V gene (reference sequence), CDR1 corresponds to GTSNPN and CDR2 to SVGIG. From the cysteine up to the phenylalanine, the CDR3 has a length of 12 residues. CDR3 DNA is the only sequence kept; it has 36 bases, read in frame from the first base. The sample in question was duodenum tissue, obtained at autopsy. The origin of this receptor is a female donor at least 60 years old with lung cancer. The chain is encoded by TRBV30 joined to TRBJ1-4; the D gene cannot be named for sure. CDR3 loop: CAWNRLGRKLFF. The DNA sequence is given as TGTGCCTGGAATCGGCTGGGGAGGAAACTGTTTTTT.